The TCR beta chain described here comes from a study of CD8 T cells in Susac syndrome. RNA, at about 0.5 to 1 ug, was reverse transcribed with random hexamers. TCR beta CDR3 was amplified by immunoSEQ covering 54 Vbeta and 13 Jbeta. One entry per CDR3 protein results from TCRdb running MiXCR on the immunoSEQ multiplex PCR reads. The sample consists of 170,000 or so distinct CDR3 sequences, 85% to 95% of them appearing once. V shed 6 bases and J shed 5 bases, with 14 bases lying between them. Germline CDR1 and CDR2: LGHDT and YNNKEL (reference sequence). CDR3 length: 13 residues. Source material: CD4+ T cells from PBMCs. The clonotype was recovered from a human donor with Susac syndrome. The genes are TRBV3-1 and TRBJ2-7; maybe TRBD1 (6 bases). CDR3 protein: CASSQSGAHEQYF. Here the CDR3 DNA reads TGTGCCAGCAGTCAGTCAGGGGCCCACGAGCAGTACTTC.